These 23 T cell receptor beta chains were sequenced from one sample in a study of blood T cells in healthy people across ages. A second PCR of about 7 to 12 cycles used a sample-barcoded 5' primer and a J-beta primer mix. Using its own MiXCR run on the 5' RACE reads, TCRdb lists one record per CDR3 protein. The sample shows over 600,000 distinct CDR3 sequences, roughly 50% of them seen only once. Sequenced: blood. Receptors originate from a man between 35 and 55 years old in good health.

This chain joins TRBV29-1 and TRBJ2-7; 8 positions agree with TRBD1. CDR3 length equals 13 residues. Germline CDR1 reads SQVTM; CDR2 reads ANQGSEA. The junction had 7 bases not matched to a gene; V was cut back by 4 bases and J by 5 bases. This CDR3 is CSVGTGIGNEQYF. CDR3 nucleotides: TGCAGCGTTGGGACAGGGATCGGGAACGAGCAGTACTTC.

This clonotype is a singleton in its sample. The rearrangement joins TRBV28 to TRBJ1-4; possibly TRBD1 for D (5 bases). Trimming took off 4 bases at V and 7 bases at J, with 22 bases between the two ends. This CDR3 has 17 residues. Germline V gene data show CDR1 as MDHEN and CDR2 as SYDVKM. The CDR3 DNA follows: TGTGCCAGCAGTTCCACATGGTATGCGGCCGGGGGTGAAAAACTGTTTTTT. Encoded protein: CASSSTWYAAGGEKLFF.

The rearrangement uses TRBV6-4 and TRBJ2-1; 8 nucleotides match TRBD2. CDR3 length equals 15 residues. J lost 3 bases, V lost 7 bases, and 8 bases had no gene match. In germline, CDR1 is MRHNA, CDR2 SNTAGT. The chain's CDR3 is CASKSSSGSYNEQFF. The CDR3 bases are TGTGCCAGCAAAAGTAGCAGCGGGAGCTACAATGAGCAGTTCTTC.

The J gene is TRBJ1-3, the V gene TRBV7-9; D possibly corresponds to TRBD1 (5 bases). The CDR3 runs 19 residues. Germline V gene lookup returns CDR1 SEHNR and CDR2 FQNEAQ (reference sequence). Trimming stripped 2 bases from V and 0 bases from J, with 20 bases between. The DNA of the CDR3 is TGTGCCAGCAGCTTAATTTTCAGGGTGGCAAATCGCTCTGGAAACACCATATATTTT. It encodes CASSLIFRVANRSGNTIYF.

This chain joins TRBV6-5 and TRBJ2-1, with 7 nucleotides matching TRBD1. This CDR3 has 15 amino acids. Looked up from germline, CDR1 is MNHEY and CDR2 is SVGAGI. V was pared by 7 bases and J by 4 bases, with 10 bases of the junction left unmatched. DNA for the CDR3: TGTGCCAGCAACCCAGGACAGGCCCTATACAATGAGCAGTTCTTC. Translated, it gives CASNPGQALYNEQFF.

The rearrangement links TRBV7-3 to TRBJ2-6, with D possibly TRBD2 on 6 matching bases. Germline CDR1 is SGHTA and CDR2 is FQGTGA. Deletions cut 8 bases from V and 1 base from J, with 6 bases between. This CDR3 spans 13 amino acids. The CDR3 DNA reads TGTGCCAGCGGGACTTCTGGGGCCAACGTCCTGACTTTC. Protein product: CASGTSGANVLTF.

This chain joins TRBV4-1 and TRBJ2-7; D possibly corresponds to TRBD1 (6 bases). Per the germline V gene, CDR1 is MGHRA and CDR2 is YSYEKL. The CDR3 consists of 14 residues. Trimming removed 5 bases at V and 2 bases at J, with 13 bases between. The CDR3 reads CASSSSQGPYEQYF. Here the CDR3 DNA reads TGCGCCAGCAGCAGCAGTCAGGGGCCCTACGAGCAGTACTTC.

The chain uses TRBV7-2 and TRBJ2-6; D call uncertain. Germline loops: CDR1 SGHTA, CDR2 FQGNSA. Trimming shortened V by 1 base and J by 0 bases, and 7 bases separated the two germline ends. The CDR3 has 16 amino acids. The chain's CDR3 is CASSLGQRSGANVLTF. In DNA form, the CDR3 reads TGTGCCAGCAGCTTAGGGCAGCGCTCTGGGGCCAACGTCCTGACTTTC.

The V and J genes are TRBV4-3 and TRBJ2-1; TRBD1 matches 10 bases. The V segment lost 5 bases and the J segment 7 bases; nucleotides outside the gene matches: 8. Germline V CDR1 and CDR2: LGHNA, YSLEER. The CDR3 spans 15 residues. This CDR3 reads CASSIGTGAENEQFF. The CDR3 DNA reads TGCGCCAGCAGCATCGGGACAGGGGCGGAAAATGAGCAGTTCTTC.

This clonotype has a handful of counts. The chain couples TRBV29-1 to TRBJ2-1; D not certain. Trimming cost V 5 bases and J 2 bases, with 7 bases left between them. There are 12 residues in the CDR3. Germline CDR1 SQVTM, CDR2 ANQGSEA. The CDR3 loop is CSVYPAYNEQFF. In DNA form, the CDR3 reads TGCAGCGTTTACCCGGCCTACAATGAGCAGTTCTTC.

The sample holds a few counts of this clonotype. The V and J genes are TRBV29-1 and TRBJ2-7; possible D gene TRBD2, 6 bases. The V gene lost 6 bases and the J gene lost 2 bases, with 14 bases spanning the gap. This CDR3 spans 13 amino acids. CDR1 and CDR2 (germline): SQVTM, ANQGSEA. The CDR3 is CSVGRTGAYEQYF. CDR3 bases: TGCAGCGTGGGGAGGACGGGAGCCTACGAGCAGTACTTC.

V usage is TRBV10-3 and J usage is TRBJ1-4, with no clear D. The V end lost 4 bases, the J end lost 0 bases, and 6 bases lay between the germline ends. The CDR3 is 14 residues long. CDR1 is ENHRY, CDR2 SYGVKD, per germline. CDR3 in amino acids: CAISGGATNEKLFF. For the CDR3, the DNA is TGTGCCATCAGTGGGGGAGCAACTAATGAAAAACTGTTTTTT.

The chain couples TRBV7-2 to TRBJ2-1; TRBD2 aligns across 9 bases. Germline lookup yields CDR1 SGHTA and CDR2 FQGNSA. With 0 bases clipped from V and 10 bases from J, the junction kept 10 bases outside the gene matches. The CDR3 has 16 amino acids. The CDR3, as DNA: TGTGCCAGCAGCTTAGCCGGTCCAGCGGGGGGACTGGAGCAGTTCTTC. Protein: CASSLAGPAGGLEQFF.

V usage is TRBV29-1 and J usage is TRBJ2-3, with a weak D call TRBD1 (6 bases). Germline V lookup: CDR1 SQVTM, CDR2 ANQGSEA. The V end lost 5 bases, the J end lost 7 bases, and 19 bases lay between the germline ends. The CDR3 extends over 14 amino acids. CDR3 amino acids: CSVTKTQGMNTQYF. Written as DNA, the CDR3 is TGCAGCGTTACAAAAACACAGGGAATGAATACGCAGTATTTT.

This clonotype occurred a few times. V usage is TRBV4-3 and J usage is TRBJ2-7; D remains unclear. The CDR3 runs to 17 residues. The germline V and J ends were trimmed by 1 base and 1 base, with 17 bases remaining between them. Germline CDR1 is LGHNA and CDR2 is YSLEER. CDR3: CASSQAIPGGGSYEQYF. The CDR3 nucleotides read TGCGCCAGCAGCCAAGCCATCCCGGGTGGCGGTTCCTACGAGCAGTACTTC.

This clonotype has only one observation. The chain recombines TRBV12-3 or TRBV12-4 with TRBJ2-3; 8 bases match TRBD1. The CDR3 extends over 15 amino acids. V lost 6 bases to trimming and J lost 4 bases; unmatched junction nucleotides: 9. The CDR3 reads CASRPDRGVADTQYF. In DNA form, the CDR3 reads TGTGCCAGCAGACCAGACAGGGGAGTTGCAGATACGCAGTATTTT.

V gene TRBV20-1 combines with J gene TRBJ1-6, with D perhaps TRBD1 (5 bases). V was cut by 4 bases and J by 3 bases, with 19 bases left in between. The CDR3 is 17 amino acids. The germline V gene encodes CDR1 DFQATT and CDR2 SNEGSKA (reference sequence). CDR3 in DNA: TGCAGTGCTAATCCGGGACGCTTTTTGGACTATAATTCACCCCTCCACTTT. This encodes CSANPGRFLDYNSPLHF.

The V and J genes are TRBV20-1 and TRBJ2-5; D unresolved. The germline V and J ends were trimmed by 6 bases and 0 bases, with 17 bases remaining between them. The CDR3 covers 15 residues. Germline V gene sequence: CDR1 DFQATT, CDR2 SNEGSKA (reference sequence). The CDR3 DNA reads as TGCAGTGCCACAAAAGGGATTTTCTACCAAGAGACCCAGTACTTC. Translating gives CSATKGIFYQETQYF.

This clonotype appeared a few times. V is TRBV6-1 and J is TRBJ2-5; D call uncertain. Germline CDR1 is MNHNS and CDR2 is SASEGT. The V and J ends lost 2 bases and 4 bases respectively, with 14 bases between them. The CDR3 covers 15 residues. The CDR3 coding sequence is TGTGCCAGCAGTGAAAATCAGATACAAGCAGAGACCCAGTACTTC. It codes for CASSENQIQAETQYF.

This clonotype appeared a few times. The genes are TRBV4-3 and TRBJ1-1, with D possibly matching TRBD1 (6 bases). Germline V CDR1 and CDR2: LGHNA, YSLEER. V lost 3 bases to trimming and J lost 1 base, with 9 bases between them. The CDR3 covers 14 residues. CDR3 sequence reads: CASSQGAANTEAFF. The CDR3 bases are TGCGCCAGCAGCCAGGGGGCCGCGAACACTGAAGCTTTCTTT.

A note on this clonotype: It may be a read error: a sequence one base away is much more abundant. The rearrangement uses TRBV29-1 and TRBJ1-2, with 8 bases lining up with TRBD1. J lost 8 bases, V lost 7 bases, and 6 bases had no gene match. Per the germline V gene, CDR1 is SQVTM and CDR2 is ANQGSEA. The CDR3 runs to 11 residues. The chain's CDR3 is CSGTDRGGYTF. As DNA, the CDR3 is TGCAGCGGGACAGACAGGGGCGGCTACACCTTC.

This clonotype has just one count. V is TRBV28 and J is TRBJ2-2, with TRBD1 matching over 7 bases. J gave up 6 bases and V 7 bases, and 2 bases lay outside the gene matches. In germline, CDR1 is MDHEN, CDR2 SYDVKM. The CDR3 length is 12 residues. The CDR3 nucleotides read TGTGCCAGCACGGACAGGCCCGGGGAGCTGTTTTTT. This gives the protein CASTDRPGELFF. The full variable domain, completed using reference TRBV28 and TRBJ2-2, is DVKVTQSSRYLVKRTGEKVFLECVQDMDHENMFWYRQDPGLGLRLIYFSYDVKMKEKGDIPEGYSVSREKKERFSLILESASTNQTSMYLCASTDRPGELFFGEGSRLTVL.

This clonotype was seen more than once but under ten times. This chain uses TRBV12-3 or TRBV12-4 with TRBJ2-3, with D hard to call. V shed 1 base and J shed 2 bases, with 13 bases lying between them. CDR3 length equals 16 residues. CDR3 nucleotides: TGTGCCAGCAGTTTAGTATTTCGCGGAAACACAGATACGCAGTATTTT. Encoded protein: CASSLVFRGNTDTQYF.